The 14 T cell receptor beta chains reported below all come from one sample, sequenced in a study of radiotherapy plus CTLA-4 blockade in lung cancer. Generated by immunoSEQ multiplex PCR, the TCRdb table keeps only in-frame clones and is missing some. Here the sample spans roughly 85,000 clones, around 84% being singletons. This sample comprised peripheral blood, obtained from a patient treated with radiotherapy plus ipilimumab. These receptors were obtained from a human donor with non-small cell lung cancer that progressed on radiotherapy plus ipilimumab.

The chain has TRBV28 and TRBJ1-5; D remains ambiguous. Germline values: CDR1 MDHEN, CDR2 SYDVKM. This CDR3 is 13 amino acids long. With 6 bases removed from V and 3 bases from J, the gap between germline ends came to 9 bases. The CDR3, as DNA: TGTGCCAGCAGGCGGAGGGTCAATCAGCCCCAGCATTTT. Its translation is CASRRRVNQPQHF.

This sequence joins TRBV30 and TRBJ2-5; 8 nucleotides match TRBD2. Per germline, CDR1 GTSNPN and CDR2 SVGIG (reference sequence). J lost 5 bases, V lost 8 bases, and 16 bases had no gene match. This CDR3 has 15 residues. CDR3 nucleotides: TGTGCCGGCTGGCCCTCCGGGAGGGCCAGGGAGACCCAGTACTTC. It encodes CAGWPSGRARETQYF.

V usage is TRBV9 and J usage is TRBJ1-1; TRBD1 aligns across 8 bases. There are 14 residues in the CDR3. With 3 bases clipped from V and 8 bases from J, the junction kept 9 bases outside the gene matches. The germline gives CDR1 SGDLS, CDR2 YYNGEE. The CDR3, as DNA: TGTGCCAGCAGCGGACAGGGGCGTCTGGGCGAAGCTTTCTTT. This codes for CASSGQGRLGEAFF.

The table lists this clone with a count of one. The rearrangement links TRBV2 to TRBJ1-3, with a possible D match to TRBD1 (5 bases). V lost 5 bases, J lost 2 bases, and 16 bases lay in between. The CDR3 sequence is 16 residues long. CDR1 SNHLY and CDR2 FYNNEI come from the germline V gene. The DNA of the CDR3 is TGTGCCAGCAGTTCCAGAACGACAGTGGCTGGAAACACCATATATTTT. It yields the protein CASSSRTTVAGNTIYF.

The V and J genes are TRBV7-2 and TRBJ2-7, with D uncertain. The CDR3 runs 14 residues. Between the trimmed V and J ends, which lost 5 bases and 0 bases, there was a span of 11 bases. The germline V gene encodes CDR1 SGHTA and CDR2 FQGNSA. This CDR3 reads CASSAETSSYEQYF. The CDR3 nucleotides are TGTGCCAGCAGCGCCGAGACGAGCTCCTACGAGCAGTACTTC.

The genes are TRBV6-5 and TRBJ1-2, with D perhaps TRBD1 (5 bases). In germline, CDR1 is MNHEY, CDR2 SVGAGI. The CDR3 covers 12 residues. Trimming took off 11 bases at V and 3 bases at J, with 13 bases between the two ends. CDR3 DNA sequence: TGTGCCTGCCGCCGGGACTACTATGGCTACACCTTC. It yields the protein CACRRDYYGYTF.

Written as DNA, the CDR3 is TGTGCCAGCAGTGAAGGGGTAGCCCTGTACCCCTCCTACGAGCAGTACTTC. It codes for CASSEGVALYPSYEQYF. The chain recombines TRBV2 with TRBJ2-7; D is unclear. Per germline, CDR1 SNHLY and CDR2 FYNNEI. Trimming took 1 base from V and 0 from J, leaving 16 bases between them. The CDR3 consists of 17 residues. The complete variable domain, with remaining parts taken from reference TRBV2 and TRBJ2-7, reads EPEVTQTPSHQVTQMGQEVILRCVPISNHLYFYWYRQILGQKVEFLVSFYNNEISEKSEIFDDQFSVERPDGSNFTLKIRSTKLEDSAMYFCASSEGVALYPSYEQYFGPGTRLTVT.

V usage is TRBV14 and J usage is TRBJ2-1; the match to TRBD1 covers 7 bases. The CDR3 sequence is 16 residues long. The germline V gene has CDR1 SGHDN and CDR2 FVKESK. The ends lost 3 bases at V and 0 bases at J; junction bases unmatched: 5. The CDR3 protein is CASSHPGQISYNEQFF. CDR3 DNA sequence: TGTGCCAGCAGCCACCCGGGACAGATCTCCTACAATGAGCAGTTCTTC.

This clone was observed a single time. The chain combines TRBV30 with TRBJ1-5; no clear D gene. This CDR3 comprises 14 residues. V lost 1 base and J 2 bases, leaving 9 bases between the germline ends. Germline CDR1 is GTSNPN and CDR2 is SVGIG (reference sequence). The chain's CDR3 is CAWSGGKGNQPQHF. Written as DNA, the CDR3 is TGTGCCTGGAGTGGCGGGAAGGGCAATCAGCCCCAGCATTTT.

J is TRBJ2-5 and V is TRBV7-2; no clear D gene. Germline V gene sequence: CDR1 SGHTA, CDR2 FQGNSA. The CDR3 runs 14 residues. Trimming cost V 1 base and J 1 base, with 7 bases left between them. CDR3 DNA sequence: TGTGCCAGCAGCTTAGACTACACCCAAGAGACCCAGTACTTC. Its protein product is CASSLDYTQETQYF.

In DNA, the CDR3 is TGCGCCAGCAGCTCGTCACTAGGGGGTAGGGTGAAGGACGAGCAGTACTTC. This encodes CASSSSLGGRVKDEQYF. The rearrangement uses TRBV5-1 and TRBJ2-7, with a possible D match to TRBD1 (6 bases). V shed 3 bases and J shed 5 bases, with 24 bases lying between them. The length of the CDR3 is 17 residues. The germline V gene has CDR1 SGHRS and CDR2 YFSETQ.

This clone was seen just once. This chain uses TRBV5-5 with TRBJ2-1, with D maybe TRBD1 (5 bases). Trimming took off 1 base at V and 7 bases at J, with 15 bases between the two ends. Germline CDR1 SGHKS, CDR2 YYEKEE (reference sequence). The CDR3 covers 15 residues. The CDR3 loop is CASSLQGLIGNEQFF. The CDR3 DNA reads as TGTGCCAGCAGCTTGCAGGGTTTGATTGGGAATGAGCAGTTCTTC. Supplemented by reference TRBV5-5 and TRBJ2-1, the full variable domain reads DAGVTQSPTHLIKTRGQQVTLRCSPISGHKSVSWYQQVLGQGPQFIFQYYEKEERGRGNFPDRFSARQFPNYSSELNVNALLLGDSALYLCASSLQGLIGNEQFFGPGTRLTVL.

The chain couples TRBV19 to TRBJ2-6; weak D call: TRBD1 (6 bases). The germline V gene encodes CDR1 LNHDA and CDR2 SQIVND (reference sequence). The CDR3 sequence is 19 residues long. The V gene lost 7 bases and the J gene lost 1 base, with 23 bases spanning the gap. CDR3 DNA sequence: TGTGCCAGTACCCACACCCAGAGGACAGATTTATCTGGGGCCAACGTCCTGACTTTC. This translates into CASTHTQRTDLSGANVLTF.

The chain joins TRBV5-1 to TRBJ1-6; a possible D gene is TRBD1 (6 bases). Looked up from germline, CDR1 is SGHRS and CDR2 is YFSETQ. The CDR3 extends over 14 amino acids. Trimming removed 5 bases at V and 9 bases at J, with 15 bases between. The CDR3 nucleotides are TGCGCCAGCAGTCGAGGGGACAACATTTCACCCCTCCACTTT. As protein: CASSRGDNISPLHF.